The TCR beta chain described here comes from a study of long-term antiretroviral therapy in people with HIV. Study-level information: The oldest specimens predate the 2015 immediate-ART recommendation by about a decade. Overall study results and limits: Pre-ART clonal expansions dominated every time point's repertoire.

V lost 4 bases, J lost 4 bases, and 14 bases lay in between. In germline, CDR1 is SGHAT, CDR2 FQDESV (reference sequence). The CDR3 has 14 amino acids. The table lists this clone with a few counts. As yet, its antigen is unknown. Sampling of each donor yielded at least one pre-ART PBMC sample and at least two post-ART PBMC samples. Participants who had HIV were, without exception, treated in the United States. Sequencing used immunoSEQ v3.0 at survey level. The assay was immunoSEQ multiplex PCR, and TCRdb's table has in-frame clones only and misses some. The sample lists tens of thousands of clones, about four fifths occurring once.

Sequencing used unsorted PBMCs, obtained 1 year after starting antiretroviral therapy. The clonotype comes from a man aged 18 to 30 with HIV. This chain connects TRBV11-1 to TRBJ2-7; D is uncertain. CDR3 bases: TGTGCCAGCAGCTCGGTGGGCTTGGGGTACGAGCAGTACTTC. Its protein is CASSSVGLGYEQYF.